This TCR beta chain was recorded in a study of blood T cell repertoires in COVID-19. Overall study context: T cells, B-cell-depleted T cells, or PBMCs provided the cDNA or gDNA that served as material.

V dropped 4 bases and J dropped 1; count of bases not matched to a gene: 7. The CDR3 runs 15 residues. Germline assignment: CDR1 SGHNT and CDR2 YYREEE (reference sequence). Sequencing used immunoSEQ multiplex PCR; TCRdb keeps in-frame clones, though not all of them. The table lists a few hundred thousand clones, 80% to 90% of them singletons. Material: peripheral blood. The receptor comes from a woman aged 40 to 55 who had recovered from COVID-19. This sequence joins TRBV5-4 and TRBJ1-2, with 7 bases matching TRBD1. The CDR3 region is CASSTKTGSNYGYTF. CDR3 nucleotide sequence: TGTGCCAGCAGCACCAAGACAGGGAGTAACTATGGCTACACCTTC.